Listed below are T cell receptor beta chains from one sample, sequenced in a study of blood T cell repertoires in COVID-19. Clones were sequenced by immunoSEQ multiplex PCR, and TCRdb holds only the in-frame ones, with some missing. The sample lists 300,000 to 350,000 clones, around nine tenths occurring once. Sequencing was carried out using PBMCs or T cells enriched from blood (not recorded which). The source is a man aged 25 to 40 who had recovered from COVID-19. CDR3s include the opening cysteine and the closing phenylalanine or tryptophan. The D gene is left open where the match is weak. Clone size is stated in some rows and not others, as once, few, many or a class when expanded.

V gene,D gene,clone size,J gene,CDR3 DNA,CDR3 protein
TRBV21-1,.,once,TRBJ1-5,TGTGCCAGCAGCAACCCGAAAAAGAAAGACAGGTATAGCAATCAGCCCCAGCATTTT,CASSNPKKKDRYSNQPQHF
TRBV4-1,TRBD1,.,TRBJ2-1,TGCGCCAGCAGCCACCTACAGGGGGCCAACAATGAGCAGTTCTTC,CASSHLQGANNEQFF
TRBV19,.,.,TRBJ1-5,TGTGCCAGTAGTCCTCGACAGACATGGGATAGCAATCAGCCCCAGCATTTT,CASSPRQTWDSNQPQHF
TRBV6-5,.,.,TRBJ1-5,TGTGCCAGCAGCCCCGACAGAGATCAGCCCCAGCATTTT,CASSPDRDQPQHF
TRBV7-9,.,.,TRBJ1-1,TGTGCCAGCAGCTTGGTGGGGCGGATAAACACTGAAGCTTTCTTT,CASSLVGRINTEAFF
TRBV6-6,TRBD1,.,TRBJ2-7,TGTGCCAGCAGCGCCGGGACAGTTCCCTACGAGCAGTACTTC,CASSAGTVPYEQYF
TRBV28,TRBD1,.,TRBJ1-1,TGTGCCAGCAGTGATCCGGGACAGGGGAACACTGAAGCTTTCTTT,CASSDPGQGNTEAFF
TRBV28,TRBD1,.,TRBJ1-1,TGTGCCAGCAGTGCCCCTTCTTCCGGGACAGGGCGGACTGAAGCTTTCTTT,CASSAPSSGTGRTEAFF
TRBV7-9,.,.,TRBJ2-5,TGTGCCAGCAGCCGGGATAACAGGGATTTCTCGGAGACCCAGTACTTC,CASSRDNRDFSETQYF
TRBV5-4,.,.,TRBJ1-2,TGTGCCAGCAGCTTTGAGGGTGCCGTCTATGGCTACACCTTC,CASSFEGAVYGYTF
TRBV7-2,TRBD1,.,TRBJ2-1,TGTGCCAGCAGCTCCCCGGGCTCCGGGACAGGCAATGAGCAGTTCTTC,CASSSPGSGTGNEQFF
TRBV28,TRBD1,.,TRBJ2-2,TGTGCCAGCAGTTTATCGGACAGGGGAGCCCGGGAGCTGTTTTTT,CASSLSDRGARELFF
TRBV6-5,TRBD1,once,TRBJ1-6,TGTGCCAGCAGTACGGGACAGGAGATCGTTTCACCCCTCCACTTT,CASSTGQEIVSPLHF
TRBV30,.,.,TRBJ1-1,TGTGCCTGGGACAGTCGAAACACTGAAGCTTTCTTT,CAWDSRNTEAFF
TRBV28,.,.,TRBJ1-1,TGTGCCAGCATCGTATTGGGGGAGGGCACTGAAGCTTTCTTT,CASIVLGEGTEAFF
TRBV10-2,.,.,TRBJ2-3,TGCGCCAGCACTGACAGGGTAGCGGGGACAGATACGCAGTATTTT,CASTDRVAGTDTQYF
TRBV2,.,.,TRBJ1-5,TGTGCCAGCAGACCCACAGGGAATCAGCCCCAGCATTTT,CASRPTGNQPQHF
TRBV6-5,.,.,TRBJ1-3,TGTGCCAGCGGGGGGGGCGCTGGAAACACCATATATTTT,CASGGGAGNTIYF
TRBV5-1,TRBD1,.,TRBJ1-4,TGCGCCAGCAAGCCTCGACAGGGGACTAATGAAAAACTGTTTTTT,CASKPRQGTNEKLFF
TRBV3-1/TRBV3-2,TRBD1,.,TRBJ1-1,TGTGCCAGCAGCCCAACCCTAAGAGGGGGCAGGGAAGCTTTCTTT,CASSPTLRGGREAFF
TRBV5-4,TRBD1,few,TRBJ2-1,TGTGCCAGCAGCTCCCGGGACAGGGGCGATGAGCAGTTCTTC,CASSSRDRGDEQFF
TRBV14,.,.,TRBJ2-7,TGTGCCAGCAGCCAAGCGACTATTGAGGACGAGCAGTACTTC,CASSQATIEDEQYF
TRBV12-3/TRBV12-4,TRBD2,.,TRBJ2-7,TGTGCCAGCTCAAAGAGCGGGGCCTACGAGCAGTACTTC,CASSKSGAYEQYF